What follows are 15 T cell receptor beta chains derived from one specimen sequenced in a study of blood T cell repertoires in COVID-19 (dated by TCRdb to about 2020). The method was the immunoSEQ multiplex PCR assay. The clones in this table, taken by TCRdb from immuneACCESS, are in-frame only. Not every clone is retained; where verified, under half of the shortfall comes from an unresolved V gene, and the cause of the rest is unknown. For this sample there are 210,000 or so clones; roughly 90% appear just once. The ten biggest clones cover roughly 6% of the sample. The material sequenced was peripheral blood. The receptor source for this set is a woman in her 40s who had recovered from COVID-19.

The sample holds one count of this clone. The chain is built from TRBV13 and TRBJ2-7; weak D call: TRBD1 (5 bases). V lost 5 bases and J 5 bases, leaving 13 bases between the germline ends. The CDR3 totals 13 residues. The germline gives CDR1 PRHDT, CDR2 FYEKMQ (reference sequence). CDR3 loop: CASSRGQGDEQYF. The CDR3 nucleotides are TGTGCCAGCAGCCGAGGACAAGGGGACGAGCAGTACTTC.

The chain uses TRBV7-2 and TRBJ2-7; TRBD2 aligns across 15 bases. V lost 6 bases, J lost 7 bases, and 16 bases stayed unmatched. The CDR3 sequence is 18 residues long. CDR1 and CDR2 from the germline V gene are SGHTA and FQGNSA. This CDR3 reads CASSPRLGLAGGAREQYF. Here the CDR3 DNA reads TGTGCCAGCAGTCCGAGATTGGGACTAGCGGGAGGAGCAAGAGAGCAGTACTTC.

The chain uses TRBV6-5 and TRBJ2-5, with 8 bases matching TRBD1. V was pared by 5 bases and J by 0 bases, with 5 bases of the junction left unmatched. CDR3 length equals 15 residues. The germline V gene encodes CDR1 MNHEY and CDR2 SVGAGI. CDR3 coding DNA: TGTGCCAGCAGTCCACGGACAGGGAACCAAGAGACCCAGTACTTC. Translating gives CASSPRTGNQETQYF.

This rearrangement joins TRBV5-1 to TRBJ1-2, with a possible D match to TRBD1 (6 bases). Trimming cost V 3 bases and J 7 bases, with 16 bases left between them. Germline lookup yields CDR1 SGHRS and CDR2 YFSETQ. This CDR3 has 14 amino acids. The CDR3 DNA reads TGCGCCAGCAGCTATCCCAGGGAAGGGGGTGGCTACACCTTC. It yields the protein CASSYPREGGGYTF.

The rearrangement uses TRBV6-2 or TRBV6-3 and TRBJ2-7, with TRBD2 identical over 11 bases. CDR3 length: 14 amino acids. Germline loops: CDR1 MNHEY, CDR2 SVGEGT. V lost 2 bases, J lost 3 bases, and 0 bases stayed unmatched. The CDR3 DNA reads as TGTGCCAGCAGTTACCTAGCGGGAGGCTACGAGCAGTACTTC. As protein: CASSYLAGGYEQYF.

The chain recombines TRBV21-1 with TRBJ2-5; TRBD2, the table's D call, was not compared with the DNA. TRBV21-1 is designated a pseudogene. CDR3 length equals 16 residues. The CDR3 nucleotides read TGTGCCAGCAGCAAAGCGCCGGTTTTTATCGGAGAGACCCAGTACTTC. It codes for CASSKAPVFIGETQYF.

The CDR3 spells CASSDRDLSGATDTQYF. CDR3 nucleotide sequence: TGTGCCAGCAGTGACCGGGACTTATCCGGGGCCACAGATACGCAGTATTTT. V usage is TRBV6-1 and J usage is TRBJ2-3; a possible D gene is TRBD2 (6 bases). The germline V gene encodes CDR1 MNHNS and CDR2 SASEGT. V was cut by 3 bases and J by 2 bases, with 18 bases left in between. The CDR3 length is 17 residues.

The chain is built from TRBV4-2 and TRBJ1-5; D is perhaps TRBD1 (5 bases). Trimming took 0 bases from V and 3 from J, leaving 12 bases between them. The CDR3 sequence is 16 residues long. CDR1 is LGHNA, CDR2 YNFKEQ, per germline. CDR3: CASSQDWGGNNQPQHF. The CDR3 nucleotides are TGTGCCAGCAGCCAAGATTGGGGGGGAAACAATCAGCCCCAGCATTTT.

This clone was recorded only once. The rearrangement links TRBV2 to TRBJ2-3; TRBD2 matches 8 bases. Losses at the gene ends were 6 bases for V and 8 bases for J; bases not matched to a gene: 1. The CDR3 extends over 11 amino acids. Germline-derived CDR1 and CDR2 are SNHLY and FYNNEI. This CDR3 reads CASRREVTQYF. In nucleotides, the CDR3 is TGTGCCAGCAGGCGGGAGGTTACGCAGTATTTT.

The chain has TRBV27 and TRBJ2-7, with a weak D call TRBD2 (5 bases). The CDR3 extends over 15 amino acids. Trimming left V 6 bases short and J 5 bases short, with 20 bases between. In germline, CDR1 is MNHEY, CDR2 SMNVEV (reference sequence). The CDR3 here is CASSSLGAEADEQYF. The CDR3 nucleotides are TGTGCCAGCAGCTCGTTGGGAGCGGAGGCAGACGAGCAGTACTTC.

The genes are TRBV27 and TRBJ2-1, with 7 bases identical to TRBD1. This CDR3 is 16 amino acids long. J was trimmed by 6 bases and V by 4 bases; bases with no gene match: 12. Germline CDR1 MNHEY, CDR2 SMNVEV (reference sequence). The CDR3 sequence is CASSSPGTESINEQFF. The CDR3 DNA follows: TGTGCCAGCAGTTCCCCCGGGACAGAATCCATCAATGAGCAGTTCTTC.

The V gene is TRBV24-1, the J gene TRBJ1-1, with D uncertain. The V end lost 5 bases, the J end lost 8 bases, and 11 bases lay between the germline ends. The CDR3 sequence is 12 residues long. Per the germline V gene, CDR1 is KGHDR and CDR2 is SFDVKD. For the CDR3, the DNA is TGTGCCACCAGTGTAGGTGGAGGGGAAGCTTTCTTT. Its translation is CATSVGGGEAFF.

The J gene is TRBJ1-1, the V gene TRBV10-3; 8 nucleotides line up with TRBD1. V was pared by 4 bases and J by 8 bases, with 3 bases of the junction left unmatched. Looked up from germline, CDR1 is ENHRY and CDR2 is SYGVKD. CDR3 length: 12 residues. CDR3 protein: CAISGGTGEAFF. CDR3 sequence (DNA): TGTGCCATCAGTGGCGGGACAGGCGAAGCTTTCTTT.

V is TRBV27 and J is TRBJ2-6; no clear D gene. Trimming took 3 bases from V and 0 from J, leaving 12 bases between them. The CDR3 extends over 17 amino acids. Germline values: CDR1 MNHEY, CDR2 SMNVEV (reference sequence). CDR3 DNA: TGTGCCAGCAGTTTCGGGTCCTTAAACTCTGGGGCCAACGTCCTGACTTTC. Translating gives CASSFGSLNSGANVLTF.

In its sample, this clone was seen once. The chain's CDR3 is CAISEGLRYNEQFF. CDR3 in DNA: TGTGCCATCAGTGAGGGGCTTCGCTACAATGAGCAGTTCTTC. The rearrangement links TRBV10-3 to TRBJ2-1; D gene uncertain. The germline V gene has CDR1 ENHRY and CDR2 SYGVKD. The CDR3 sequence is 14 residues long. Between the trimmed V and J ends, which lost 2 bases and 3 bases, there was a span of 8 bases.